The 13 T cell receptor beta chains below all came from one sample that was sequenced in a study of T cells in localized non-small cell lung cancer. Generated by immunoSEQ multiplex PCR, the TCRdb table keeps only in-frame clones and is missing some. Of about 1,100 clones listed, 20% were seen once; the top ten hold 12% to 15%. This material consisted of normal lung tissue next to the tumor, taken before any cancer treatment. These receptor sequences come from a man between 40 and 70 years old with stage II lung adenocarcinoma.

This clone was seen only a few times. The chain links TRBV29-1 to TRBJ2-5; TRBD2 is a possible D gene (6 bases). Germline V gives CDR1 SQVTM, CDR2 ANQGSEA. This CDR3 has 13 residues. Deletions cut 0 bases from V and 4 bases from J, with 9 bases between. CDR3: CSVEDGRGETQYF. In nucleotides, the CDR3 is TGCAGCGTTGAAGATGGGCGGGGAGAGACCCAGTACTTC.

V is TRBV19 and J is TRBJ1-5; weak D call: TRBD1 (6 bases). The CDR3 covers 16 residues. Trimming pared 2 bases from V and 3 bases from J, leaving 14 bases between. Germline loops: CDR1 LNHDA, CDR2 SQIVND (reference sequence). Here the CDR3 DNA reads TGTGCCAGTAGTATAATGGGCAGGGGAAACAATCAGCCCCAGCATTTT. This gives the protein CASSIMGRGNNQPQHF.

This sequence joins TRBV18 and TRBJ1-2, with 12 nucleotides matching TRBD1. CDR3 size: 17 residues. V shed 0 bases and J 1 base; nucleotides not matched to a gene: 3. In germline, CDR1 is KGHSH, CDR2 LQKENI. The CDR3 loop is CASSPPGTGGSNYGYTF. CDR3 nucleotides: TGTGCCAGCTCACCACCCGGGACAGGGGGCAGTAACTATGGCTACACCTTC. The variable domain in full, completed from reference TRBV18 and TRBJ1-2, reads NAGVMQNPRHLVRRRGQEARLRCSPMKGHSHVYWYRQLPEEGLKFMVYLQKENIIDESGMPKERFSAEFPKEGPSILRIQQVVRGDSAAYFCASSPPGTGGSNYGYTFGSGTRLTVV.

This clone was observed a few times. This chain connects TRBV11-3 to TRBJ1-1, with 10 nucleotides matching TRBD1. Germline trimming cut 1 base from V and 6 bases from J; bases unmatched to any gene: 5. The CDR3 spans 15 residues. CDR1 and CDR2 (germline): SGHNT, YENEEA. The CDR3: CASSLGQGATPEAFF. The CDR3 DNA is TGTGCCAGCAGCTTAGGACAGGGGGCAACACCTGAAGCTTTCTTT.

This clone was recorded a few times. The chain carries TRBV5-4 and TRBJ1-1, with D unclear. Between the trimmed V and J ends, which lost 8 bases and 0 bases, there was a span of 11 bases. In germline, CDR1 is SGHNT, CDR2 YYREEE (reference sequence). This CDR3 has 13 amino acids. The chain's CDR3 is CASYGYMNTEAFF. The CDR3 DNA reads as TGTGCCAGTTATGGCTACATGAACACTGAAGCTTTCTTT.

The chain combines TRBV19 with TRBJ2-3, with 7 bases matching TRBD1. Germline V lookup: CDR1 LNHDA, CDR2 SQIVND (reference sequence). This CDR3 is built from 13 residues. Trimming removed 4 bases from V and 7 bases from J; junction bases left unmatched: 5. CDR3 bases: TGTGCCAGTAGTACTGGGACAGTTAATACGCAGTATTTT. Its protein is CASSTGTVNTQYF.

This clone showed up just a few times. This chain joins TRBV4-1 and TRBJ2-1; D call uncertain. The length of the CDR3 is 15 residues. The germline V gene encodes CDR1 MGHRA and CDR2 YSYEKL. V lost 0 bases, J lost 3 bases, and 9 bases lay in between. CDR3: CASSQDRVVYNEQFF. In DNA form, the CDR3 reads TGCGCCAGCAGCCAAGATAGAGTAGTCTACAATGAGCAGTTCTTC.

This clone is deemed large. The chain recombines TRBV6-8 with TRBJ1-1; TRBD1 agrees at 7 bases. The length of the CDR3 is 14 residues. The J segment lost 1 base and the V segment lost 7 bases, leaving 6 bases of the junction unmatched. CDR1 and CDR2 from the germline V gene are MNHGY and SAAAGT. CDR3: CASIDGQANTEAFF. CDR3 in DNA: TGTGCCAGCATCGACGGACAGGCGAACACTGAAGCTTTCTTT.

This clone was found a few times. The rearrangement uses TRBV6-8 and TRBJ2-1; TRBD2 agrees at 9 bases. Germline V gives CDR1 MNHGY, CDR2 SAAAGT. This CDR3 is 17 amino acids long. J gave up 4 bases and V 7 bases, and 14 bases lay outside the gene matches. DNA of the CDR3: TGTGCCAGCATCCCCCAAGGCGCGGGGGGGACATACAATGAGCAGTTCTTC. Its translation is CASIPQGAGGTYNEQFF.

This clone is termed large. The V and J genes are TRBV19 and TRBJ1-2; D uncertain. In germline, CDR1 is LNHDA, CDR2 SQIVND (reference sequence). This CDR3 is 13 amino acids long. V lost 3 bases to trimming and J lost 4 bases, with 9 bases between them. As DNA, the CDR3 is TGTGCCAGTAGTATTTTCGAGGGCTATGGCTACACCTTC. Translation: CASSIFEGYGYTF.

This clone is labeled as medium-sized (0.01 to 0.1%). The J gene is TRBJ1-3, the V gene TRBV11-3; D is uncertain. The V gene's germline CDR1 is SGHNT and CDR2 YENEEA. The CDR3 covers 15 residues. V was clipped by 4 bases and J by 8 bases, with 18 bases between them. The CDR3, as DNA: TGTGCCAGCAGCTACGGCTTAGGACGCGGGGACACCATATATTTT. As protein: CASSYGLGRGDTIYF.

This clone is deemed large. J is TRBJ2-6 and V is TRBV11-3; 8 bases fit TRBD1. There are 15 residues in the CDR3. V was clipped by 4 bases and J by 2 bases; unmatched bases: 1. The germline V gene has CDR1 SGHNT and CDR2 YENEEA. CDR3 sequence reads: CASSSTGAGANVLTF. CDR3 bases: TGTGCCAGCAGCTCGACAGGGGCTGGGGCCAACGTCCTGACTTTC.

The genes are TRBV6-8 and TRBJ2-3, with TRBD2 identical over 12 bases. CDR3 length equals 16 residues. Germline loops: CDR1 MNHGY, CDR2 SAAAGT. Losses at the gene ends were 6 bases for V and 0 bases for J; bases not matched to a gene: 4. CDR3 in DNA: TGTGCCAGCAGGAGGACTAGCGGGACTAGCACAGATACGCAGTATTTT. As protein: CASRRTSGTSTDTQYF.